The rows below give T cell receptor beta chains drawn from one sample of a study of metastatic and nonmetastatic thyroid tumors. TCRdb re-called the PCR reads through MiXCR. The repertoire consists of approximately 38,000 clones, with 33% occurring once and the leading ten covering roughly 15%. The sequenced sample consisted of tumor tissue. The source of these receptors is a female donor with papillary thyroid cancer or a benign thyroid nodule (not recorded which). Some clones in this sample may be carry-over from other donors' samples. Each CDR3 is given with its conserved first and last residue. A D gene is named only where the DNA matches it firmly. Only part of the rows carry a size: once, few, many, or a class if the clone is expanded.

- TRBJ2-3 - TRBV24-1 CATSDLDFGGTDTQYF TGTGCCACCAGTGATTTGGACTTCGGCGGCACAGATACGCAGTATTTT
- TRBJ2-7 few TRBV12-3/TRBV12-4 CASRTRGSSSYEQYF TGTGCCAGCCGGACCCGGGGGTCGAGCTCCTACGAGCAGTACTTC
- TRBJ2-5 - TRBV5-1 CASSEVTGAGETQYF TGCGCCAGCAGCGAAGTCACAGGGGCGGGGGAGACCCAGTACTTC
TRBD2 TRBJ2-1 - TRBV2 CASIGTSGRARNEQFF TGTGCCAGCATCGGGACTAGCGGGAGGGCCAGGAATGAGCAGTTCTTC
TRBD1 TRBJ1-2 - TRBV5-1 CASSFSNDREGGYTF TGCGCCAGCAGCTTCTCCAATGACAGGGAAGGCGGCTACACCTTC
TRBD1 TRBJ2-3 few TRBV5-1 CASSYWDRETDTQYF TGCGCCAGCAGTTACTGGGACAGGGAAACAGATACGCAGTATTTT
- TRBJ2-7 few TRBV6-1 CASSSNDYYEQYF TGTGCCAGCAGCTCGAATGACTACTACGAGCAGTACTTC
- TRBJ2-5 few TRBV19 CASSPPRISAETQYF TGTGCCAGTAGTCCACCAAGAATTTCAGCTGAGACCCAGTACTTC
TRBD2 TRBJ2-1 once TRBV7-4 CASSLVGCGRSYNEQFF TGTGCCAGCAGCTTAGTGGGTTGCGGGAGGTCCTACAATGAGCAGTTCTTC
TRBD1 TRBJ1-2 many TRBV28 CASKTRDRGLLDYGYTF TGTGCCAGCAAGACGAGGGACAGGGGACTTCTGGACTATGGCTACACCTTC
TRBD1 TRBJ1-2 - TRBV11-3 CASSLTGGYGYTF TGTGCCAGCAGCTTAACAGGGGGCTATGGCTACACCTTC
- TRBJ1-6 - TRBV13 CASSLGSRQNSPLHF TGTGCCAGCAGCCTCGGTAGCAGGCAGAATTCACCCCTCCACTTT
TRBD1 TRBJ2-1 - TRBV6-1 CASSKGQGGYNEQFF TGTGCCAGCAGTAAAGGACAGGGGGGCTACAATGAGCAGTTCTTC
- TRBJ2-6 few TRBV4-2 CASSQDQGSGANVLTF TGTGCCAGCAGCCAAGATCAGGGCTCTGGGGCCAACGTCCTGACTTTC
- TRBJ2-1 - TRBV24-1 CATLGYNEQFF TGTGCTACCCTAGGATACAATGAGCAGTTCTTC
TRBD1 TRBJ1-2 - TRBV5-1 CASSLDVGQVGRYTF TGCGCCAGCAGCTTGGATGTGGGACAGGTTGGACGCTACACCTTC
- TRBJ1-1 - TRBV27 CASSRDFRTAQGTEAFF TGTGCCAGCAGTCGAGACTTCCGGACGGCACAGGGCACTGAAGCTTTCTTT
- TRBJ2-3 - TRBV28 CASSLSGADTQYF TGTGCCAGCAGTCTCTCGGGCGCAGATACGCAGTATTTT
TRBD2 TRBJ2-7 few TRBV7-2 CASTTAATSQYEQYF TGTGCCAGCACCACAGCTGCGACTAGCCAGTACGAGCAGTACTTC
- TRBJ2-3 - TRBV20-1 CSAPPQRLGSDTQYF TGCAGTGCACCCCCACAGCGACTGGGTTCAGATACGCAGTATTTT
TRBD2 TRBJ2-1 few TRBV2 CASSLTSGGANEQFF TGTGCCAGCAGCCTGACTAGCGGGGGGGCAAATGAGCAGTTCTTC
TRBD1 TRBJ2-7 few TRBV28 CASVAGQVTSYEQYF TGTGCCAGCGTCGCCGGACAGGTTACCTCCTACGAGCAGTACTTC
- TRBJ1-2 once TRBV5-1 CASSLAEPGANPYGYTF TGCGCCAGCAGCTTGGCGGAACCAGGGGCCAACCCATATGGCTACACCTTC
- TRBJ1-1 - TRBV7-9 CASSLKGQMNTEAFF TGTGCCAGCAGCTTAAAAGGACAGATGAACACTGAAGCTTTCTTT
TRBD1 TRBJ1-6 few TRBV6-1 CASRTGDISPLHF TGTGCCAGCAGAACAGGGGATATTTCACCCCTCCACTTT
- TRBJ2-4 - TRBV7-9 CASSSTEAKNIQYF TGTGCCAGCAGCTCAACAGAAGCCAAAAACATTCAGTACTTC
TRBD2 TRBJ2-1 - TRBV20-1 CSAKGSGRAFEQFF TGCAGTGCTAAAGGTAGCGGGAGGGCCTTTGAGCAGTTCTTC
- TRBJ2-1 - TRBV5-4 CASSLGQIRALSSYNEQFF TGTGCCAGCAGCTTAGGCCAGATCCGGGCTCTGAGCTCCTACAATGAGCAGTTCTTC
- TRBJ2-7 few TRBV7-8 CASRQGTYEQYF TGTGCCAGCAGGCAGGGAACCTACGAGCAGTACTTC
- TRBJ2-1 few TRBV19 CASSIKGGYNEQFF TGTGCCAGTAGTATTAAGGGGGGCTACAATGAGCAGTTCTTC
TRBD2 TRBJ2-7 - TRBV5-1 CASSLDVGGYEQYF TGCGCCAGCAGCTTGGATGTGGGAGGGTACGAGCAGTACTTC
TRBD2 TRBJ2-7 - TRBV20-1 CSASPAGVFYEQYF TGCAGTGCCTCACCTGCGGGGGTGTTCTACGAGCAGTACTTC
- TRBJ2-7 few TRBV7-8 CASSSPLREQYF TGTGCCAGCAGCTCCCCCCTAAGGGAGCAGTACTTC
TRBD2 TRBJ2-5 - TRBV12-3/TRBV12-4 CASRAGNRETQYF TGTGCCTCTCGAGCGGGAAACCGGGAGACCCAGTACTTC
TRBD2 TRBJ2-7 few TRBV6-1 CASSQILASLLYEQYF TGTGCCAGCAGCCAGATACTAGCGTCACTTCTTTACGAGCAGTACTTC
TRBD2 TRBJ2-1 - TRBV28 CASSLASGSDEQFF TGTGCCAGCAGCCTCGCTAGCGGGAGCGATGAGCAGTTCTTC
- TRBJ2-7 few TRBV6-1 CASSEGIGYEQYF TGTGCCAGCAGTGAAGGGATAGGCTACGAGCAGTACTTC
- TRBJ2-1 once TRBV11-2 CASSLRGRGSSYNEQFF TGTGCCAGCAGCTTACGTGGGAGGGGGAGCTCCTACAATGAGCAGTTCTTC
- TRBJ2-7 few TRBV27 CASSFQGGPYEQYF TGTGCCAGCAGTTTCCAGGGGGGCCCCTACGAGCAGTACTTC
- TRBJ1-2 - TRBV7-9 CASSSGPANYGYTF TGTGCCAGCAGCTCAGGACCGGCTAACTATGGCTACACCTTC
TRBD1 TRBJ1-5 few TRBV24-1 CATSGQGFQPQHF TGTGCCACCAGCGGACAGGGCTTTCAGCCCCAGCATTTT
TRBD1 TRBJ2-7 few TRBV12-3/TRBV12-4 CASSFPTGFDEQYF TGTGCCAGCAGTTTCCCGACAGGGTTCGACGAGCAGTACTTC
- TRBJ2-2 - TRBV27 CASSSQLERDTGELFF TGTGCCAGCAGTTCCCAACTAGAGCGGGACACCGGGGAGCTGTTTTTT
TRBD1 TRBJ2-2 - TRBV10-3 CAITPGTDTGELFF TGTGCCATCACCCCCGGGACAGACACCGGGGAGCTGTTTTTT
- TRBJ1-5 - TRBV6-1 CASSGSNQPQHF TGTGCCAGCAGCGGTAGCAATCAGCCCCAGCATTTT
TRBD1 TRBJ2-7 - TRBV2 CASSRDTGGREQYF TGTGCCAGCTCTCGAGACACAGGGGGCCGCGAGCAGTACTTC
TRBD2 TRBJ2-7 - TRBV28 CASGRRASGRAWAREQYF TGTGCCAGCGGCCGTCGGGCTAGCGGGAGGGCCTGGGCTAGGGAGCAGTACTTC
- TRBJ1-6 - TRBV5-4 CASSPYSGDSPLHF TGTGCCAGCAGCCCGTATTCGGGCGACTCACCCCTCCACTTT
TRBD1 TRBJ2-2 few TRBV6-5 CASSYQRDRAVSAGELFF TGTGCCAGCAGTTACCAACGGGACAGGGCCGTCTCCGCCGGGGAGCTGTTTTTT
TRBD2 TRBJ2-3 few TRBV6-2/TRBV6-3 CASSYSFTGRADTQYF TGTGCCAGCAGTTACTCCTTTACGGGGAGGGCAGATACGCAGTATTTT
TRBD2 TRBJ2-5 large TRBV12-3/TRBV12-4 CASSIRLAGVETQYF TGTGCCAGCAGTATTAGACTAGCGGGAGTAGAGACCCAGTACTTC
- TRBJ2-7 few TRBV28 CASSLIGDSYEQYF TGTGCCAGCAGTTTAATAGGGGATAGCTACGAGCAGTACTTC
- TRBJ1-1 few TRBV11-3 CASSLPRGPRNTEAFF TGTGCCAGCAGCCTTCCCCGGGGCCCCCGGAACACTGAAGCTTTCTTT
TRBD1 TRBJ1-2 - TRBV28 CASSPTGQGPYGYTF TGTGCCAGCAGCCCCACGGGACAGGGCCCTTATGGCTACACCTTC